The rows below give T cell receptor beta chains drawn from one sample of a study of cytomegalovirus exposure and HLA in healthy donors. The protocol was immunoSEQ multiplex PCR, while the TCRdb copy is restricted to in-frame clones and leaves out a portion. The sample consists of 150,000 to 200,000 clones, 80% to 90% of them appearing once. What was sequenced was PBMCs. The origin of the receptors is a woman under 30 in good health and CMV-seronegative. The CDR3 runs from the conserved cysteine through the conserved F or W. Clone size, where shown, is once, few, many, or a class for clones that have expanded.

v_call: TRBV12-5
clone_size: once
cdr3_aa: CASGLVFGVWSHFNQPQHF

v_call: TRBV6-6
clone_size: once
cdr3_aa: CASSDPGELIF

v_call: TRBV6-1
clone_size: .
cdr3_aa: CASSITRMNTEAFF

v_call: TRBV9
clone_size: .
cdr3_aa: CASSPWGSEGDIQYF

v_call: TRBV19
clone_size: .
cdr3_aa: CASSTNRGEKLFF

v_call: TRBV6-1
clone_size: .
cdr3_aa: CASSEGVGDYEQYF

v_call: TRBV27
clone_size: .
cdr3_aa: CASFSMASAGVDTQYF

v_call: TRBV7-3
clone_size: .
cdr3_aa: CASSSPTSNTGELFF

v_call: TRBV5-4
clone_size: .
cdr3_aa: CASSQDRETEAFF

v_call: TRBV27
clone_size: .
cdr3_aa: CASSFVPGQGARNEQFF

v_call: TRBV19
clone_size: .
cdr3_aa: CASSSGVSDNEQFF

v_call: TRBV19
clone_size: .
cdr3_aa: CASSILDSHDTEAFF

v_call: TRBV4-1
clone_size: .
cdr3_aa: CASSHPPGRGDHSYEQYF

v_call: TRBV7-2
clone_size: .
cdr3_aa: CASSPRTANTEAFF

v_call: TRBV29-1
clone_size: few
cdr3_aa: CSATNWEGPYEQYF

v_call: TRBV7-9
clone_size: .
cdr3_aa: CASSSGTTDTDTQYF

v_call: TRBV11-2
clone_size: .
cdr3_aa: CASSLINRDRGLAYEQYF

v_call: TRBV11-3
clone_size: .
cdr3_aa: CASSLYGTAEAFF

v_call: TRBV30
clone_size: .
cdr3_aa: CAWSDPGLGVTQGQFF

v_call: TRBV13
clone_size: .
cdr3_aa: CASSPRGRGENEQFF

v_call: TRBV11-2
clone_size: .
cdr3_aa: CASGAVAGNNEQFF

v_call: TRBV5-6
clone_size: .
cdr3_aa: CASSLGGARNEQFF

v_call: TRBV13
clone_size: .
cdr3_aa: CASSLVAGVNEQYF

v_call: TRBV27
clone_size: .
cdr3_aa: CASSLRGAGNAEAFF

v_call: TRBV6-1
clone_size: .
cdr3_aa: CASSERLAGRTRSTDTQYF

v_call: TRBV7-9
clone_size: .
cdr3_aa: CASSPPVGSAGGTGELFF

v_call: TRBV9
clone_size: once
cdr3_aa: CASSVFRENTGELFF

v_call: TRBV7-8
clone_size: .
cdr3_aa: CASSRWRGQGRDTIYF

v_call: TRBV29-1
clone_size: .
cdr3_aa: CSVEDGGGLPSSNEQFF

v_call: TRBV5-1
clone_size: .
cdr3_aa: CASSLGGATGELFF

v_call: TRBV21-1
clone_size: .
cdr3_aa: CASSPRSDREHYEQYF

v_call: TRBV6-6
clone_size: .
cdr3_aa: CASNRGPSSYNEQFF

v_call: TRBV6-5
clone_size: .
cdr3_aa: CASSYSSGGQETQYF

v_call: TRBV28
clone_size: .
cdr3_aa: CASAPGGSLYNEQFF

v_call: TRBV13
clone_size: .
cdr3_aa: CASSTGLSAGEKLFF

v_call: TRBV7-9
clone_size: .
cdr3_aa: CASSLGASGSPGELFF

v_call: TRBV9
clone_size: .
cdr3_aa: CASSQSSGRARYNEQFF

v_call: TRBV10-3
clone_size: .
cdr3_aa: CAVRQEEGGEKLFF

v_call: TRBV5-6
clone_size: .
cdr3_aa: CASSYGGVTDTQYF

v_call: TRBV6-5
clone_size: .
cdr3_aa: CASSLNGYEQYF

v_call: TRBV7-2
clone_size: .
cdr3_aa: CASSLKSTGEAFF

v_call: TRBV30
clone_size: .
cdr3_aa: CAWNQVYNEQFF

v_call: TRBV6-4
clone_size: .
cdr3_aa: CASALASYEQYF

v_call: TRBV27
clone_size: .
cdr3_aa: CASSSLVYEKLFF

v_call: TRBV5-1
clone_size: .
cdr3_aa: CASSLAGGGYEDEQYF

v_call: TRBV7-6
clone_size: .
cdr3_aa: CASSLGGTVGAREQFF

v_call: TRBV20-1
clone_size: .
cdr3_aa: CSARSDTEAFF

v_call: TRBV6-5
clone_size: .
cdr3_aa: CASSRHKSTDTQYF

v_call: TRBV18
clone_size: once
cdr3_aa: CASAPAGTSFSRNIQYF

v_call: TRBV27
clone_size: .
cdr3_aa: CASSRLAGDNEQFF

v_call: TRBV19
clone_size: .
cdr3_aa: CASSSQGAYGYTF

v_call: TRBV6-5
clone_size: .
cdr3_aa: CASSYPRGGFNEQYF

v_call: TRBV4-1
clone_size: .
cdr3_aa: CASSPQGRDTEAFF

v_call: TRBV28
clone_size: .
cdr3_aa: CASSRGFYGYTF

v_call: TRBV4-1
clone_size: .
cdr3_aa: CASSQEGVGTGIGPGANVLTF